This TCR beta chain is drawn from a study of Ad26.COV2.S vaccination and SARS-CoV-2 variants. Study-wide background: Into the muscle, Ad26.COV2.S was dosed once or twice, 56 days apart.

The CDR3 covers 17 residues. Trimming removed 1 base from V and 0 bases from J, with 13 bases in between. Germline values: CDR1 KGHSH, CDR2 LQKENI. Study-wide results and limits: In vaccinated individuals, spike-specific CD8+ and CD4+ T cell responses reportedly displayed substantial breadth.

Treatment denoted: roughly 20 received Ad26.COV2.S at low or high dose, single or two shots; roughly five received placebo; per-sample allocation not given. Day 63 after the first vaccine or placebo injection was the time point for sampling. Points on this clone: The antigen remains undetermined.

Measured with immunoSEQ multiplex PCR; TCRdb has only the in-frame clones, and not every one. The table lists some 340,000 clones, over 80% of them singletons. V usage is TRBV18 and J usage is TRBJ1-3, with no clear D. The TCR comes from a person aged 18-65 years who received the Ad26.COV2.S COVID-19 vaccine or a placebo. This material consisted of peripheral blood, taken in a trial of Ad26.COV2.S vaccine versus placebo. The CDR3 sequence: CASSPQLVHGSGNTIYF. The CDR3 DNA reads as TGTGCCAGCTCACCACAGTTGGTACACGGCTCTGGAAACACCATATATTTT. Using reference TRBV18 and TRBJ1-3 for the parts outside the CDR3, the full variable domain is NAGVMQNPRHLVRRRGQEARLRCSPMKGHSHVYWYRQLPEEGLKFMVYLQKENIIDESGMPKERFSAEFPKEGPSILRIQQVVRGDSAAYFCASSPQLVHGSGNTIYFGEGSWLTVV.